This T cell receptor beta chain was obtained from a study of blood T cell repertoires in COVID-19. Measured with immunoSEQ multiplex PCR; TCRdb has only the in-frame clones, and not every one. The sample has approximately 200,000 clones, 83% seen once. Sequences were obtained from peripheral blood. The clonotype originates from a woman aged 50 to 65 with acute or convalescent COVID-19.

CDR3 in DNA: TGTGCCAGCAGCTTTGGCCCACAGGGGGCGAGGGGCTACACCTTC. Translated: CASSFGPQGARGYTF. The chain has TRBV11-2 and TRBJ1-2; TRBD1 aligns across 9 bases. There are 15 residues in the CDR3. The V and J ends lost 3 bases and 8 bases, in that order; junction bases with no gene match: 10. CDR1 is SGHAT, CDR2 FQNNGV, per germline.